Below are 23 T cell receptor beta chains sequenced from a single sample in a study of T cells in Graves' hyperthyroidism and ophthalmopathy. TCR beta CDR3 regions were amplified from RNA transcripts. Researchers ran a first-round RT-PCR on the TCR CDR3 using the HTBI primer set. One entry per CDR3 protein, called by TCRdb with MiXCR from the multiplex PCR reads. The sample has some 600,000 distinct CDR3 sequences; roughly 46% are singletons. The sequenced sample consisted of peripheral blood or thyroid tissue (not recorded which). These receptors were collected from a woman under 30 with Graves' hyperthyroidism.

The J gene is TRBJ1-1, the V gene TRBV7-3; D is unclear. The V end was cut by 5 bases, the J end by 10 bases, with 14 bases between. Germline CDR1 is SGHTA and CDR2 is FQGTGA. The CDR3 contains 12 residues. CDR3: CASSQEGSGAFF. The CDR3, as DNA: TGTGCCAGCAGCCAAGAGGGCTCGGGAGCTTTCTTT.

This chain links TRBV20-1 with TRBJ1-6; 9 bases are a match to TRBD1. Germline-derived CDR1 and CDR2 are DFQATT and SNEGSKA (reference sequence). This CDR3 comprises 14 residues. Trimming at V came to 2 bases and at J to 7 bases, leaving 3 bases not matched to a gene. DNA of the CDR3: TGCAGTGCTAGAAACGGGACAGGGAATTCACCCCTCCACTTT. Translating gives CSARNGTGNSPLHF.

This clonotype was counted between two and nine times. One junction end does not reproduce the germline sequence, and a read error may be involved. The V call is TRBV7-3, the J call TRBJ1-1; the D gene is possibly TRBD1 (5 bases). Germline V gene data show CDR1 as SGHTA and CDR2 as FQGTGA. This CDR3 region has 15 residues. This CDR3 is CASSQMGVGNTEAFF. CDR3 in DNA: TGCGCCAGCAGCCAAATGGGGGTCGGGAACACTGAAGCTTTCTTT.

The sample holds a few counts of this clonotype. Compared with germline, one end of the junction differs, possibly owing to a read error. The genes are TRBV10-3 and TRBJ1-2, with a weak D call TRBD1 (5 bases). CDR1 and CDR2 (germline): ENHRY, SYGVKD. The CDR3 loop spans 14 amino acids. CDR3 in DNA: TGTGCCAGCAGTGAAGAGGGACGAGCCTATGGCTACACCTTC. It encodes CASSEEGRAYGYTF.

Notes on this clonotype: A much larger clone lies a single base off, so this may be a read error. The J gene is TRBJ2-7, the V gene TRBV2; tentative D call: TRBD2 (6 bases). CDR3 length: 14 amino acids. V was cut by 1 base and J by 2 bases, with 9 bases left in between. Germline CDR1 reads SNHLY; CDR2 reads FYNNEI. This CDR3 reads CASSEGGETYEQYF. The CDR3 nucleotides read TGTGCCAGCAGTGAAGGCGGGGAAACCTACGAGCAGTACTTC.

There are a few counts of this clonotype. This CDR3 is CSVEGDRGFTEAFF. The CDR3 region has the DNA TGCAGCGTTGAAGGGGACAGGGGTTTCACTGAAGCTTTCTTT. This chain uses TRBV29-1 with TRBJ1-1; 10 bases are a match to TRBD1. J gave up 4 bases and V 1 base, and 3 bases lay outside the gene matches. Germline CDR1 and CDR2: SQVTM and ANQGSEA. This CDR3 region has 14 residues.

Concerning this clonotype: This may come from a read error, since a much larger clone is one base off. The CDR3 protein is CASSLAPDKHYF. As DNA, the CDR3 is TGTGCCAGCAGCTTAGCGCCGGACAAGCATTACTTC. This chain links TRBV7-2 with TRBJ2-7; D might be TRBD1 (5 bases). The CDR3 totals 12 residues. CDR1 is SGHTA and CDR2 is FQGNSA in the germline V gene.

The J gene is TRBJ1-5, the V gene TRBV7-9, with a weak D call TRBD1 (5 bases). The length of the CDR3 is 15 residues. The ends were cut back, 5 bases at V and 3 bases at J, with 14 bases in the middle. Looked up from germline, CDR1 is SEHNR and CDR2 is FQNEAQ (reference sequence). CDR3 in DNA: TGTGCCAGCAGCCCGGGACTCCCTAACAATCAGCCCCAGCATTTT. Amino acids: CASSPGLPNNQPQHF. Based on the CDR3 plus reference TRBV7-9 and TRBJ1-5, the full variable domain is DTGVSQNPRHKITKRGQNVTFRCDPISEHNRLYWYRQTLGQGPEFLTYFQNEAQLEKSRLLSDRFSAERPKGSFSTLEIQRTEQGDSAMYLCASSPGLPNNQPQHFGDGTRLSIL.

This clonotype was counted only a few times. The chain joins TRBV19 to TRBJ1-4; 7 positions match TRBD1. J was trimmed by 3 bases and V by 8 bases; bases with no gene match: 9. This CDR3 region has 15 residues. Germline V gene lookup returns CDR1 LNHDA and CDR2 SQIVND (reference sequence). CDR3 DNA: TGTGCCAGTGTTACAGGGGCGCGGGCTAATGAAAAACTGTTTTTT. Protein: CASVTGARANEKLFF.

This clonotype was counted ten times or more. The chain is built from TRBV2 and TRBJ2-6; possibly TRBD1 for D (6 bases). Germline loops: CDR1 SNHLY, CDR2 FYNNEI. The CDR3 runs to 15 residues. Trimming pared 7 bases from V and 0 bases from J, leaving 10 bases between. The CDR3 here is CASKQGRSGANVLTF. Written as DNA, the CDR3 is TGTGCCAGCAAACAGGGACGCTCTGGGGCCAACGTCCTGACTTTC.

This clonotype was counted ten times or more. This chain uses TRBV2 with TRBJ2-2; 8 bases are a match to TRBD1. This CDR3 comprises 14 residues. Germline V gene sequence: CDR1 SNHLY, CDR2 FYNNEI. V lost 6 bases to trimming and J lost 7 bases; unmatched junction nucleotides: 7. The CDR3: CASRSTGVGGELFF. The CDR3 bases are TGTGCCAGCAGGTCGACAGGGGTTGGCGGGGAGCTGTTTTTT.

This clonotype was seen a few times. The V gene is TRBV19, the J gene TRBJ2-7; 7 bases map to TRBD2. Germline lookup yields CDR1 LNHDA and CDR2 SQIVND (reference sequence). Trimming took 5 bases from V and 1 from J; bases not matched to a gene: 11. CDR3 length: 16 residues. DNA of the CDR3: TGTGCCAGTAGTCTCCTTGAGACTAGCCGGTCCTACGAGCAGTACTTC. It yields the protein CASSLLETSRSYEQYF.

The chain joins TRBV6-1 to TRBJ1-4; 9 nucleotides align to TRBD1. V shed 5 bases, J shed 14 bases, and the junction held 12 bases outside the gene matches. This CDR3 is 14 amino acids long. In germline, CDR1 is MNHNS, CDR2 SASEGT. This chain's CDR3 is CASSQNGTGLSLFF. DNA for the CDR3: TGTGCCAGCAGTCAAAACGGGACAGGGTTAAGTCTGTTTTTT.

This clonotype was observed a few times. The CDR3 region is CASSQPTRGEETQYF. CDR3 sequence (DNA): TGTGCCAGCAGCCAACCGACACGAGGTGAAGAGACCCAGTACTTC. The V call is TRBV7-2, the J call TRBJ2-5; D unclear. CDR1 and CDR2 from the germline V gene are SGHTA and FQGNSA. The germline V and J ends were trimmed by 5 bases and 3 bases, with 16 bases remaining between them. This CDR3 contains 15 residues.

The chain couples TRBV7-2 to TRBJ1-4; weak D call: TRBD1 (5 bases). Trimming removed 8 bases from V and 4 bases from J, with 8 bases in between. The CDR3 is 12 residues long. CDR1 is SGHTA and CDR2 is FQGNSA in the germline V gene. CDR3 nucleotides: TGTGCCAGCCGGGACGGTAATGAAAAACTGTTTTTT. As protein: CASRDGNEKLFF. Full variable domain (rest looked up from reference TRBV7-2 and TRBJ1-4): GAGVSQSPSNKVTEKGKDVELRCDPISGHTALYWYRQSLGQGLEFLIYFQGNSAPDKSGLPSDRFSAERTGGSVSTLTIQRTQQEDSAVYLCASRDGNEKLFFGSGTQLSVL.

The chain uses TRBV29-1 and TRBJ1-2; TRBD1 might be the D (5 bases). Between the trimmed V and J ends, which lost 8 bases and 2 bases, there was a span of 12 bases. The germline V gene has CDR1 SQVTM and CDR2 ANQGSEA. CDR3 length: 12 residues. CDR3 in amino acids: CSTKQENYGYTF. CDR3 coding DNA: TGCAGCACCAAACAGGAGAACTATGGCTACACCTTC.

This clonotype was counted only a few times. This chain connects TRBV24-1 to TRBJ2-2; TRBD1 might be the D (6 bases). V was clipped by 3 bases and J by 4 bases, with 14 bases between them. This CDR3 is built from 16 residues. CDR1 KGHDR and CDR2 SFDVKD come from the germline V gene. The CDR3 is CATSDAPGVGTGELFF. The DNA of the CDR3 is TGTGCCACCAGTGATGCCCCAGGGGTGGGCACCGGGGAGCTGTTTTTT.

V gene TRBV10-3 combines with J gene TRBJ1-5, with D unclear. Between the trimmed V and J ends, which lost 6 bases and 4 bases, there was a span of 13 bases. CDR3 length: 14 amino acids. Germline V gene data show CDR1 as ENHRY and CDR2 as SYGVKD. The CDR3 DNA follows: TGTGCCATCAGGTCTGGACGGAGAAATCAGCCCCAGCATTTT. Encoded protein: CAIRSGRRNQPQHF.

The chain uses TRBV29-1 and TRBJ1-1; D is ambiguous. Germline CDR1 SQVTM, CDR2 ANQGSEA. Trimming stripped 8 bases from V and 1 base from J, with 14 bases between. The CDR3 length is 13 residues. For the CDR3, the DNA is TGCAGCACCCTTACGGCAGAGAACACTGAAGCTTTCTTT. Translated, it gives CSTLTAENTEAFF.

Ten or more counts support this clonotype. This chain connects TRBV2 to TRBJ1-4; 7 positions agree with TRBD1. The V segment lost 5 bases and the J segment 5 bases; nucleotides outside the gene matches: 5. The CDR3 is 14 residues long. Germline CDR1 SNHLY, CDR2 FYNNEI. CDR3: CASSQGQLNEKLFF. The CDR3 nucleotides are TGTGCCAGCAGTCAGGGACAGTTGAATGAAAAACTGTTTTTT.

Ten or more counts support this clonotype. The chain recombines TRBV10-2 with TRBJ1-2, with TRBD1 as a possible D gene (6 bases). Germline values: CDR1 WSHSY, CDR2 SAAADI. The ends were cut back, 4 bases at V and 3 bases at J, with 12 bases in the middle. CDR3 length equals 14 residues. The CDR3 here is CASSVQGEYYGYTF. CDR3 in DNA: TGCGCCAGCAGTGTACAGGGTGAATACTATGGCTACACCTTC.

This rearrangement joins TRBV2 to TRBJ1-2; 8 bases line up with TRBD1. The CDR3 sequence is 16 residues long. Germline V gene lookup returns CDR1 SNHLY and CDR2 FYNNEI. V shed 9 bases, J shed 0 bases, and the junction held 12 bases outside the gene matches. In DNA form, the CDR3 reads TGTGCCAGTAAATTGACAGGGGATTCTTCTAACTATGGCTACACCTTC. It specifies CASKLTGDSSNYGYTF. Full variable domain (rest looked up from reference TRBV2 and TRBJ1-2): EPEVTQTPSHQVTQMGQEVILRCVPISNHLYFYWYRQILGQKVEFLVSFYNNEISEKSEIFDDQFSVERPDGSNFTLKIRSTKLEDSAMYFCASKLTGDSSNYGYTFGSGTRLTVV.

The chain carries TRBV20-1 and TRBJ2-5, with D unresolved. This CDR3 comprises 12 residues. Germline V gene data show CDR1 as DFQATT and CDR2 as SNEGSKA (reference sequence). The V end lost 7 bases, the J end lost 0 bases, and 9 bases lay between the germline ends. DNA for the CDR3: TGCAGTGTCCCGACATACCAAGAGACCCAGTACTTC. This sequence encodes CSVPTYQETQYF.